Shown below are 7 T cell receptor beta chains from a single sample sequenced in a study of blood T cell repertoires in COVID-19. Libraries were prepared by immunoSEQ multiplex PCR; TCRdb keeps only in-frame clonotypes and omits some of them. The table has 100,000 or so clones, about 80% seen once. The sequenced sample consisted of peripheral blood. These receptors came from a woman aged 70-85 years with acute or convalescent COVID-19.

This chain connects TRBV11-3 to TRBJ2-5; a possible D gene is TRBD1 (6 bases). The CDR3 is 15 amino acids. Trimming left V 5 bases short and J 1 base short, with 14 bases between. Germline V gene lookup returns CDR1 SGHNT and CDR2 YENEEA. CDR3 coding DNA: TGTGCCAGCAGCCCAGGCCAGGGGTTCCAAGAGACCCAGTACTTC. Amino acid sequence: CASSPGQGFQETQYF.

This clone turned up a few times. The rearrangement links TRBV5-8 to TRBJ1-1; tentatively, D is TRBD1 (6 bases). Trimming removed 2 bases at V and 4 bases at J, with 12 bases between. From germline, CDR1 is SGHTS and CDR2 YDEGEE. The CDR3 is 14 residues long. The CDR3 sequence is CASSLGQRFTEAFF. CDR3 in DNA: TGTGCCAGCAGCTTAGGACAGAGGTTCACTGAAGCTTTCTTT.

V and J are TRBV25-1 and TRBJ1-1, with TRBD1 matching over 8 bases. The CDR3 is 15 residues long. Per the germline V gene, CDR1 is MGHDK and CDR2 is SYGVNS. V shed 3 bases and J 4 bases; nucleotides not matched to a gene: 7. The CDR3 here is CASSDLLTGGTEAFF. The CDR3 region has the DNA TGTGCCAGCAGTGATCTTTTAACAGGGGGCACTGAAGCTTTCTTT. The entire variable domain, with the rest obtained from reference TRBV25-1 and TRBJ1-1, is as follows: EADIYQTPRYLVIGTGKKITLECSQTMGHDKMYWYQQDPGMELHLIHYSYGVNSTEKGDLSSESTVSRIRTEHFPLTLESARPSHTSQYLCASSDLLTGGTEAFFGQGTRLTVV.

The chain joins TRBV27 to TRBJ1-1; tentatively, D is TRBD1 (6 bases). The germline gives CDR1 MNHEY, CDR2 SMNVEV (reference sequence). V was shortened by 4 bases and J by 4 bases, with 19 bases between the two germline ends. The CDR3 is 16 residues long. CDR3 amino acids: CASSSLLRQETTEAFF. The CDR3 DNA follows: TGTGCCAGCAGTTCCTTACTCCGACAGGAGACCACTGAAGCTTTCTTT.

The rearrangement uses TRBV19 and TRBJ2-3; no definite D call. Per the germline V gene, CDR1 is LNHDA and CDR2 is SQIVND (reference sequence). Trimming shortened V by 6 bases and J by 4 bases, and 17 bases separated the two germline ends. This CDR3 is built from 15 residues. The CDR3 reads CASRPSWAGADTQYF. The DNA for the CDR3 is TGTGCCAGTAGACCGAGTTGGGCCGGTGCAGATACGCAGTATTTT.

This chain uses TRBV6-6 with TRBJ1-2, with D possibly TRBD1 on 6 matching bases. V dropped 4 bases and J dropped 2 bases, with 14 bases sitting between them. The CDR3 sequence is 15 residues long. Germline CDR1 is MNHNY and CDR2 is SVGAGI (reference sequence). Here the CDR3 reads CASSSQRGNNYGYTF. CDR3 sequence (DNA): TGTGCCAGCAGTTCCCAGAGGGGGAACAACTATGGCTACACCTTC.

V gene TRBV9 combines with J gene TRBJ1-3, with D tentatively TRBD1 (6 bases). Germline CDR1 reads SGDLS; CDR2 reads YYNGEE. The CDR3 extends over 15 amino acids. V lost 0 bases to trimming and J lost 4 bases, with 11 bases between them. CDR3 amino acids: CASSVALTGGNTIYF. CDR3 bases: TGTGCCAGCAGCGTAGCTCTAACAGGGGGAAACACCATATATTTT.